Shown below are 8 T cell receptor beta chains from a single sample sequenced in a study of beta chain features in type 1 diabetes. Findings and limits, study-wide: A moderate, significant TCRB CDR3 shortening appeared in type 1 diabetes across four CD4+ subsets.

The whole isolated RNA underwent reverse transcription, so sequencing captured expressed TCRB transcripts. Using immunoSEQ multiplex PCR, the repertoire was profiled, and TCRdb retains in-frame clones only, with some absent. Seen here are some 170,000 clones, 50% to 70% observed once, and the top ten hold roughly 0.095%. These receptors lack a known antigen. Sequencing was done on a sample of naive CD4+ T cells from blood. The origin of the receptors is a man aged 25 to 40 with type 1 diabetes.

The chain couples TRBV12-5 to TRBJ2-1; D uncertain. With 0 bases removed from V and 9 bases from J, the gap between germline ends came to 9 bases. Germline CDR1 reads LGHNT; CDR2 reads FRNRAP. The CDR3 consists of 13 residues. In DNA, the CDR3 is TGTGCTAGTGGTTTGGTACTTTCCGGTGAGCAGTTCTTC. Translation: CASGLVLSGEQFF.

This clone was picked up a small number of times. Other DNA sequences within the sample encode an identical CDR3. The chain joins TRBV7-9 to TRBJ2-4; no clear D. The CDR3 length is 15 residues. Deletions cut 5 bases from V and 0 bases from J, with 11 bases between. Germline V gives CDR1 SEHNR, CDR2 FQNEAQ (reference sequence). The CDR3 DNA follows: TGTGCCAGCAGCCCACAGATCCTAGCCAAAAACATTCAGTACTTC. Protein sequence: CASSPQILAKNIQYF.

This clone was observed a handful of times. The rearrangement links TRBV30 to TRBJ1-5; no firm D call. The V gene lost 0 bases and the J gene lost 5 bases, with 8 bases spanning the gap. Germline V gene lookup returns CDR1 GTSNPN and CDR2 SVGIG (reference sequence). The CDR3 is made up of 13 amino acids. DNA of the CDR3: TGTGCCTGGAGTGTATTTTTAGATCAGCCCCAGCATTTT. It codes for CAWSVFLDQPQHF.

The chain combines TRBV14 with TRBJ2-6; TRBD2 might be the D (6 bases). In germline, CDR1 is SGHDN, CDR2 FVKESK. The CDR3 totals 17 residues. V was shortened by 0 bases and J by 4 bases, with 13 bases between the two germline ends. CDR3 DNA sequence: TGTGCCAGCAGCCAAGATCGGAGGGCCTCCGGGGCCAACGTCCTGACTTTC. This sequence encodes CASSQDRRASGANVLTF.

The rearrangement uses TRBV9 and TRBJ2-3; D is undetermined. Trimming took 1 base from V and 6 from J, leaving 6 bases between them. The CDR3 contains 12 residues. From germline, CDR1 is SGDLS and CDR2 YYNGEE. The chain's CDR3 is CASSVIGDTQYF. Written as DNA, the CDR3 is TGTGCCAGCAGCGTAATAGGTGATACGCAGTATTTT.

The genes are TRBV11-2 and TRBJ2-1; no clear D gene. Germline V gene sequence: CDR1 SGHAT, CDR2 FQNNGV. The CDR3 loop spans 12 amino acids. The V gene lost 3 bases and the J gene lost 4 bases, with 4 bases spanning the gap. Here the CDR3 reads CASSFPYNEQFF. The CDR3 region has the DNA TGTGCCAGCAGCTTCCCATACAATGAGCAGTTCTTC.

The gene calls are TRBV5-4 and TRBJ2-3, with D perhaps matching TRBD2 (5 bases). The germline CDR1 and CDR2 sequences are SGHNT and YYREEE (reference sequence). The CDR3 extends over 15 amino acids. Deletions cut 0 bases from V and 4 bases from J, with 12 bases between. The CDR3 here is CASSLEAAGADTQYF. The CDR3 DNA sequence: TGTGCCAGCAGCTTGGAGGCAGCCGGGGCAGATACGCAGTATTTT.

The chain couples TRBV9 to TRBJ2-3; no definite D call. The CDR3 loop spans 13 amino acids. The germline V gene has CDR1 SGDLS and CDR2 YYNGEE. Trimming took 0 bases from V and 4 from J, leaving 6 bases between them. The CDR3 region is CASSVGGADTQYF. The CDR3 nucleotides are TGTGCCAGCAGCGTAGGTGGCGCAGATACGCAGTATTTT.